The 24 T cell receptor beta chains listed next were all sequenced from one sample in a study of T cell clonality in common variable immunodeficiency. Study findings and constraints: Reportedly, TCR beta sequences from common variable immunodeficiency showed fewer deletions and N-nucleotide insertions.

Sequencing used immunoSEQ multiplex PCR; TCRdb keeps in-frame clones, though not all of them. The sample table sets out about 15,000 clones. Which antigens these TCRs recognize remains unknown. What was sequenced was peripheral blood mononuclear cells. All receptors come from a human donor with common variable immunodeficiency.

Worth noting for this clone: The CDR3 end lies 3 residues beyond the end of the read and is filled in from the germline J gene. This rearrangement joins TRBV11-1 to TRBJ1-1; TRBD1 is a possible D gene (5 bases). Germline CDR1 reads SGHAT; CDR2 reads FQDESV (reference sequence). V lost 8 bases and J 4 bases, leaving 14 bases between the germline ends. The CDR3 is 13 residues long. The CDR3 region is CASGRQGSTEAFF. The sequenced CDR3 bases are TGTGCCAGCGGTCGGCAGGGATCCACTGAA.

Note on this clone: The missing CDR3 end, 3 residues past where the read stops, is filled in from the germline J gene. V is TRBV30 and J is TRBJ2-6; D call uncertain. Trimming shortened V by 3 bases and J by 0 bases, and 6 bases separated the two germline ends. The germline CDR1 and CDR2 sequences are GTSNPN and SVGIG (reference sequence). The CDR3 totals 14 residues. The CDR3 sequence: CAWRLNSGANVLTF. The covered CDR3 bases are TGTGCCTGGAGACTAAACTCTGGGGCCAACGTC. The full variable domain, with the rest looked up from reference TRBV30 and TRBJ2-6, is SQTIHQWPATLVQPVGSPLSLECTVEGTSNPNLYWYRQAAGRGLQLLFYSVGIGQISSEVPQNLSASRPQDRQFILSSKKLLLSDSGFYLCAWRLNSGANVLTFGAGSRLTVL.

This clone ranks as medium-sized (0.01 to 0.1%) in terms of frequency. The read ends 3 residues before the CDR3 terminus; that terminus is restored from the germline J gene. The chain recombines TRBV20-1 with TRBJ2-2, with a possible D match to TRBD1 (6 bases). The V and J ends lost 6 bases and 1 base respectively, with 12 bases between them. From germline, CDR1 is DFQATT and CDR2 SNEGSKA (reference sequence). CDR3 length: 14 residues. The CDR3 sequence: CSAPGQLNTGELFF. The part of the CDR3 DNA that was read is TGCAGTGCCCCGGGACAATTGAACACCGGGGAG.

Concerning this clone: The read ends 3 residues early relative to the CDR3; the germline J gene fills the gap. V and J are TRBV18 and TRBJ2-7; TRBD2 agrees at 7 bases. CDR1 is KGHSH and CDR2 is LQKENI in the germline V gene. The J segment lost 2 bases and the V segment lost 2 bases, leaving 6 bases of the junction unmatched. This CDR3 is 15 amino acids long. The part of the CDR3 DNA that was read is TGTGCCAGCTCACCAGGTACAGGACTAGCCTACGAG. Translation gives CASSPGTGLAYE. Given in full, the CDR3 is CASSPGTGLAYEQYF.

This chain's CDR3 is CATTPDMSNTEAFF. CDR3 DNA (partial): TGTGCCACCACGCCCGACATGTCGAACACTGAA. The J gene is TRBJ1-1, the V gene TRBV15; no clear D gene. The read is 3 residues too short to cover the CDR3 end, so that end is filled in from the germline J gene. Germline CDR1 LNHNV, CDR2 YYDKDF (reference sequence). The CDR3 contains 14 residues. V lost 7 bases to trimming and J lost 1 base, with 13 bases between them. The full variable domain, completed using reference TRBV15 and TRBJ1-1, is DAMVIQNPRYQVTQFGKPVTLSCSQTLNHNVMYWYQQKSSQAPKLLFHYYDKDFNNEADTPDNFQSRRPNTSFCFLDIRSPGLGDTAMYLCATTPDMSNTEAFFGQGTRLTVV.

Comments on this clone: Coverage ceases 3 residues before the CDR3 finishes, and the germline J gene fills in the end. This chain joins TRBV30 and TRBJ1-1; tentative D call: TRBD1 (5 bases). Germline loops: CDR1 GTSNPN, CDR2 SVGIG (reference sequence). V lost 2 bases and J lost 0, with 16 bases in between. The CDR3 spans 16 residues. The CDR3 loop is CAWSFPGHSMNTEAFF. The sequenced CDR3 bases are TGTGCCTGGAGTTTCCCAGGGCATAGCATGAACACTGAA.

Points on this clone: The read comes to an end 3 residues before the CDR3 does, leaving the germline J gene to fill in the end. V gene TRBV20-1 combines with J gene TRBJ2-3; D might be TRBD1 (6 bases). This CDR3 contains 15 residues. Germline CDR1 reads DFQATT; CDR2 reads SNEGSKA (reference sequence). V lost 0 bases and J 3 bases, leaving 13 bases between the germline ends. The CDR3 sequence is CSARDRARGTDTQYF. The sequenced CDR3 bases are TGCAGTGCTAGAGATAGGGCCAGGGGAACAGATACG.

In regard to this clone: The sequenced fragment ends 3 residues before the CDR3 boundary, so the rest is inferred from the germline J gene. This rearrangement joins TRBV2 to TRBJ2-7; 10 nucleotides align to TRBD2. The CDR3 length is 16 residues. CDR1 is SNHLY, CDR2 FYNNEI, per germline. Trimming cost V 6 bases and J 5 bases; bases outside gene matches: 13. The part of the CDR3 DNA that was read is TGTGCCAGCAGCGACCTAGCGGGAGTGAATTCCCACGAG. This codes for CASSDLAGVNSHE. The full CDR3 reads CASSDLAGVNSHEQYF. Variable domain in full (rest from reference TRBV2 and TRBJ2-7): EPEVTQTPSHQVTQMGQEVILRCVPISNHLYFYWYRQILGQKVEFLVSFYNNEISEKSEIFDDQFSVERPDGSNFTLKIRSTKLEDSAMYFCASSDLAGVNSHEQYFGPGTRLTVT.

Worth noting for this clone: The read terminates 3 residues before the CDR3 end, so the remaining end is supplied by the germline J gene. The chain is built from TRBV5-6 and TRBJ2-7; D is uncertain. The ends were cut back, 0 bases at V and 3 bases at J, with 7 bases in the middle. Germline V lookup: CDR1 SGHDT, CDR2 YYEEEE. This CDR3 contains 13 residues. The sequenced CDR3 bases are TGTGCCAGCAGCTTGGCCCAAGGCTACGAG. This gives the protein CASSLAQGYE. The CDR3 in its entirety is CASSLAQGYEQYF.

As to this clone: Coverage ceases 3 residues before the CDR3 finishes, and the germline J gene fills in the end. The chain couples TRBV12-5 to TRBJ1-4; 7 positions agree with TRBD1. Trimming at V came to 1 base and at J to 5 bases, leaving 4 bases not matched to a gene. The germline V gene encodes CDR1 LGHNT and CDR2 FRNRAP. The CDR3 length is 15 residues. Partial CDR3 DNA: TGTGCTAGTGGTTTGGGACAGGGAGGCAATGAAAAA. Translated, it gives CASGLGQGGNEK. Given in full, the CDR3 is CASGLGQGGNEKLFF. The complete variable domain, with remaining parts taken from reference TRBV12-5 and TRBJ1-4, reads DARVTQTPRHKVTEMGQEVTMRCQPILGHNTVFWYRQTMMQGLELLAYFRNRAPLDDSGMPKDRFSAEMPDATLATLKIQPSEPRDSAVYFCASGLGQGGNEKLFFGSGTQLSVL.

Worth noting for this clone: The CDR3 end lies 3 residues beyond the end of the read and is filled in from the germline J gene. The chain joins TRBV30 to TRBJ1-3, with TRBD1 as a possible D gene (5 bases). This CDR3 region has 11 residues. The germline V gene has CDR1 GTSNPN and CDR2 SVGIG (reference sequence). The sequenced part of the CDR3 DNA is TGTGCCTGGAGTGTACAAGGGGAC. Translation gives CAWSVQGD. The full-length CDR3 reads as CAWSVQGDIYF. Combining the CDR3 with reference TRBV30 and TRBJ1-3 gives the whole variable domain SQTIHQWPATLVQPVGSPLSLECTVEGTSNPNLYWYRQAAGRGLQLLFYSVGIGQISSEVPQNLSASRPQDRQFILSSKKLLLSDSGFYLCAWSVQGDIYFGEGSWLTVV.

About this clone: The DNA ends 3 residues before the CDR3 does, and the rest of the CDR3 is filled in from the germline J gene. V gene TRBV4-1 combines with J gene TRBJ2-5; D may be TRBD1 (6 bases). The CDR3 sequence is 15 residues long. Germline assignment: CDR1 MGHRA and CDR2 YSYEKL. Trimming took 0 bases from V and 6 from J, leaving 14 bases between them. The CDR3 spells CASSQEEQGLQTQYF. The sequenced CDR3 bases are TGCGCCAGCAGCCAAGAGGAACAGGGTTTGCAGACC.

This clone is labeled medium-sized based on frequency. The CDR3 extends 3 residues past the end of the read, so its final part is completed from the germline J gene. The chain couples TRBV18 to TRBJ2-7; D is possibly TRBD1 (6 bases). This CDR3 is built from 14 residues. Trimming removed 1 base from V and 4 bases from J, with 11 bases in between. Per germline, CDR1 KGHSH and CDR2 LQKENI. CDR3 sequence reads: CASSPLDRWYEQYF. Incomplete CDR3 DNA: TGTGCCAGCTCACCACTTGACAGGTGGTACGAG.

On this clone: The read gets to within 3 residues of the CDR3 end, and the germline J gene fills in the rest. The rearrangement joins TRBV6-1 to TRBJ2-1, with D possibly matching TRBD2 (6 bases). Between the trimmed V and J ends, which lost 0 bases and 9 bases, there was a span of 24 bases. Germline lookup yields CDR1 MNHNS and CDR2 SASEGT. This CDR3 is 18 amino acids long. CDR3 region: CASSEARDWGVTAGEQFF. Incomplete CDR3 DNA: TGTGCCAGCAGTGAAGCGCGGGACTGGGGGGTTACCGCGGGTGAG.

Note on this clone: Coverage ceases 3 residues before the CDR3 finishes, and the germline J gene fills in the end. The chain carries TRBV5-4 and TRBJ2-1; no reliable D call. Trimming pared 2 bases from V and 0 bases from J, leaving 12 bases between. From germline, CDR1 is SGHNT and CDR2 YYREEE (reference sequence). The length of the CDR3 is 16 residues. The CDR3 DNA, read in part, is TGTGCCAGCAGCTTCCCCCCGCAGAGCTCCTACAATGAG. It translates to CASSFPPQSSYNE. The complete CDR3 sequence is CASSFPPQSSYNEQFF.

Note on this clone: The CDR3 goes on 3 residues after the read ends, and that part is filled in from the germline J gene. The chain joins TRBV20-1 to TRBJ2-5; 10 bases align to TRBD2. Germline V CDR1 and CDR2: DFQATT, SNEGSKA (reference sequence). With 6 bases clipped from V and 5 bases from J, the junction kept 12 bases outside the gene matches. The CDR3 is 15 residues long. The DNA read from the CDR3 is TGCAGTGCCGAGAGAGGAGCGGGGGGGCGGGAGACC. As protein: CSAERGAGGRET. The entire CDR3 sequence reads CSAERGAGGRETQYF.

With respect to this clone: The read comes to an end 3 residues before the CDR3 does, leaving the germline J gene to fill in the end. The chain uses TRBV11-3 and TRBJ2-7; possibly TRBD2 for D (6 bases). The CDR3 has 15 amino acids. The germline gives CDR1 SGHNT, CDR2 YENEEA. Trimming stripped 0 bases from V and 3 bases from J, with 12 bases between. The CDR3 protein is CASSLETGAGYEQYF. The sequenced part of the CDR3 DNA is TGTGCCAGCAGCTTAGAAACGGGAGCGGGCTACGAG.

About this clone itself: The CDR3 goes on 3 residues after the read ends, and that part is filled in from the germline J gene. The chain uses TRBV30 and TRBJ2-3, with a weak D call TRBD2 (5 bases). Trimming took 3 bases from V and 2 from J, leaving 15 bases between them. The CDR3 covers 15 residues. Germline values: CDR1 GTSNPN, CDR2 SVGIG (reference sequence). The CDR3 sequence is CAWSLGSGFTDTQYF. The CDR3 DNA, read in part, is TGTGCCTGGAGCCTGGGAAGCGGATTCACAGATACG. The whole variable domain, remainder taken from reference TRBV30 and TRBJ2-3, is SQTIHQWPATLVQPVGSPLSLECTVEGTSNPNLYWYRQAAGRGLQLLFYSVGIGQISSEVPQNLSASRPQDRQFILSSKKLLLSDSGFYLCAWSLGSGFTDTQYFGPGTRLTVL.

A note on this clone: The read finishes 3 residues shy of the CDR3 end, and the germline J gene is used to complete it. V usage is TRBV18 and J usage is TRBJ2-7, with TRBD2 matching 11 bases. J lost 5 bases, V lost 6 bases, and 12 bases had no gene match. Germline-derived CDR1 and CDR2 are KGHSH and LQKENI. This CDR3 contains 16 residues. The covered CDR3 bases are TGTGCCAGCTCCCCGACGACTAGCGGGGTAGGGAACGAG. Amino acid sequence: CASSPTTSGVGNE. The complete CDR3 sequence is CASSPTTSGVGNEQYF.

With respect to this clone: The CDR3 is cut off 3 residues early in the read; its end comes from the germline J gene. V gene TRBV7-9 combines with J gene TRBJ1-1, with 7 positions matching TRBD1. This CDR3 spans 14 amino acids. Looked up from germline, CDR1 is SEHNR and CDR2 is FQNEAQ (reference sequence). The DNA read from the CDR3 is TGTGCCAGCGGCCACGGGACAGAGTTCCTTGGA. The encoded protein is CASGHGTEFLG. The CDR3 in full is CASGHGTEFLGAFF.

Comments on this clone: The read terminates 3 residues before the CDR3 end, so the remaining end is supplied by the germline J gene. The rearrangement links TRBV7-9 to TRBJ1-1, with D maybe TRBD1 (6 bases). The length of the CDR3 is 11 residues. CDR1 and CDR2 (germline): SEHNR, FQNEAQ (reference sequence). The CDR3 sequence is CASSNGQKAFF. CDR3 bases read: TGTGCCAGCAGCAACGGACAGAAG.

Regarding this clone: Read sequence stops 3 residues before the CDR3 end, and the germline J gene provides the missing end. This chain links TRBV7-9 with TRBJ2-1, with D possibly matching TRBD1 (7 bases). V gave up 7 bases and J gave up 7 bases, with 20 bases separating them. The CDR3 covers 15 residues. Germline values: CDR1 SEHNR, CDR2 FQNEAQ (reference sequence). The DNA read from the CDR3 is TGTGCCAGCACCCGGGGGCAGGGGGTAGTGAATGAG. Translating it yields CASTRGQGVVNE. The whole CDR3 reads CASTRGQGVVNEQFF.

According to its frequency, this clone is medium-sized. Read sequence stops 3 residues before the CDR3 end, and the germline J gene provides the missing end. The chain has TRBV18 and TRBJ1-5; D perhaps matches TRBD1 (5 bases). V gave up 8 bases and J gave up 0 bases, with 11 bases separating them. The germline V gene encodes CDR1 KGHSH and CDR2 LQKENI. The CDR3 runs to 14 residues. CDR3 DNA, as far as it was read: TGTGCCAGCGGATCAGGGTATAGCAATCAGCCC. Translated: CASGSGYSNQP. The entire CDR3 protein reads CASGSGYSNQPQHF. The whole variable domain, filled in from reference TRBV18 and TRBJ1-5, reads NAGVMQNPRHLVRRRGQEARLRCSPMKGHSHVYWYRQLPEEGLKFMVYLQKENIIDESGMPKERFSAEFPKEGPSILRIQQVVRGDSAAYFCASGSGYSNQPQHFGDGTRLSIL.

With respect to this clone: The read finishes 3 residues shy of the CDR3 end, and the germline J gene is used to complete it. This chain links TRBV18 with TRBJ2-7; D is uncertain. Germline V lookup: CDR1 KGHSH, CDR2 LQKENI. V lost 5 bases and J 0 bases, leaving 8 bases between the germline ends. This CDR3 has 13 amino acids. Incomplete CDR3 DNA: TGTGCCAGCTCATCTAAAGACTCCTACGAG. Its protein product is CASSSKDSYE. The complete CDR3 sequence is CASSSKDSYEQYF. The full variable domain, with the rest looked up from reference TRBV18 and TRBJ2-7, is NAGVMQNPRHLVRRRGQEARLRCSPMKGHSHVYWYRQLPEEGLKFMVYLQKENIIDESGMPKERFSAEFPKEGPSILRIQQVVRGDSAAYFCASSSKDSYEQYFGPGTRLTVT.